This TCR beta chain was obtained from a study of shared clonotypes between healthy human individuals. For the study at large: The composition of the donors was two women and a few men aged 18 to 49. Three plates were used per donor for CD4 naive, three for CD4 memory, two for CD8 naive and one for CD8 memory. General study findings and limits: Compared with memory subsets, naive subsets generally had larger estimated richness.

Clones were read by immunoSEQ multiplex PCR, and TCRdb kept only the in-frame ones, dropping some. The data contain about 2.4 million clones, under 95% of them singletons. The CDR3 consists of 15 residues. Germline CDR1 is LNHNV and CDR2 is YYDKDF (reference sequence). Between the trimmed V and J ends, which lost 0 bases and 3 bases, there was a span of 8 bases. In the CD4+ fraction, cells were divided into CD45RA+ naive and CD45RA-negative memory subsets. Notes on this clone: Its matching antigen is unknown.

The clonotype originates from a man aged 18 to 29 in good health. Some clones in this sample may be carry-over from other donors' samples. Sequencing used naive CD4+ T cells from PBMCs. Indicated subset: CD45RA+ positively selected. The rearrangement uses TRBV15 and TRBJ2-2, with D maybe TRBD1 (5 bases). CDR3 protein: CATSRDKGYTGELFF. CDR3 nucleotide sequence: TGTGCCACCAGCAGAGATAAGGGGTACACCGGGGAGCTGTTTTTT.